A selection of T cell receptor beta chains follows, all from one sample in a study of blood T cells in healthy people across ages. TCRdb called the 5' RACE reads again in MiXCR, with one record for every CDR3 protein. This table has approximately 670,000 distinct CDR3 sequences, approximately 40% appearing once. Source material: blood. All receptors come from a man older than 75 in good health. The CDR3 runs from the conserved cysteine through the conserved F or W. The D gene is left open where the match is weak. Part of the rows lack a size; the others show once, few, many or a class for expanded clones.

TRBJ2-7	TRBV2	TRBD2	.	TGTGCCAGCAGAAATACCGGGACTAGCTACGAGCAGTACTTC	CASRNTGTSYEQYF
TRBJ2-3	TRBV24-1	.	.	TGTGCCACCAGTGAGCCTACTAGTCCCAGCACAGATACGCAGTATTTT	CATSEPTSPSTDTQYF
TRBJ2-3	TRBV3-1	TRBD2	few	TGTGCCAGCAGCCCGGCTAGCGGGATGTCGACAGATACGCAGTATTTT	CASSPASGMSTDTQYF
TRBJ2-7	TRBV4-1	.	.	TGCGCCAGCAGCCAGGTAGGGCAGAGCTACGAGCAGTACTTC	CASSQVGQSYEQYF
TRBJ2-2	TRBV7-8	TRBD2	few	TGTGCCAGCAGCTTAGGTTCGGGGGGGAACACCGGGGAGCTGTTTTTT	CASSLGSGGNTGELFF
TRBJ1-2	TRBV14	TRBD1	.	TGTGCCAGCAGCCCCCCTGGGACAGTTGGCTACACCTTC	CASSPPGTVGYTF
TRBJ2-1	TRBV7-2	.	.	TGTGCCAGCAGCTTAGTGCGGACTGAGCAGTTCTTC	CASSLVRTEQFF
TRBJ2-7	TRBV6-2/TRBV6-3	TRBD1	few	TGTGCCAGCAGCATTCGACAGGGTTGGAATGAGCAGTACTTC	CASSIRQGWNEQYF
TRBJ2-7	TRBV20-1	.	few	TGCAGTGCTAGCAAACTAGTTCCAGGGGACGAGCAGTACTTC	CSASKLVPGDEQYF
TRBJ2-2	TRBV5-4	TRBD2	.	TGTGCCAGCAGCGGGGGACTAGCGGGCGCCACCGGGGAGCTGTTTTTT	CASSGGLAGATGELFF
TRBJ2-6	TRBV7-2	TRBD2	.	TGTGCCAGCGGTCAGATAGCGGGAATCTCTGGGGCCAACGTCCTGACTTTC	CASGQIAGISGANVLTF
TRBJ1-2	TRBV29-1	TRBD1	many	TGCAGCGTTGACGGGACAGGTCCCTATGGCTACACCTTC	CSVDGTGPYGYTF
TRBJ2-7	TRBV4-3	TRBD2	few	TGCGCCAGCAGCCAACTGGCTAGCGGGAGGGCCGTACATGAGCAGTACTTC	CASSQLASGRAVHEQYF
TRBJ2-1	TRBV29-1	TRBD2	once	TGCAGCGGAGGGGTAGCGGGGGGGGTTTATGGGCAGTTCTTC	CSGGVAGGVYGQFF
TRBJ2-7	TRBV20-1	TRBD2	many	TGCAGTGCTAGAACCATGACTAGCGCCGCCTACGAGCAGTACTTC	CSARTMTSAAYEQYF
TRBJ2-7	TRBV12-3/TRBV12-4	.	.	TGTGCCAGCAGTTTCAGTCGGCGGGGACCACGGGAGCAGTACTTC	CASSFSRRGPREQYF
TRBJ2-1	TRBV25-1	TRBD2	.	TGTGCCAGCAGTGAACTTGGCGGGAGAGGTAATGAGCAGTTCTTC	CASSELGGRGNEQFF
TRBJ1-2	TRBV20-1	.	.	TGCAGTGCTAGAAGTGGAGTGGAGTGGGGCTACACCTTC	CSARSGVEWGYTF
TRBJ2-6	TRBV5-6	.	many	TGTGCCAGCAGCTTTCGAGGCTCTGGGGCCAACGTCCTGACTTTC	CASSFRGSGANVLTF
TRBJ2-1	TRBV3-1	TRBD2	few	TGTGCCAGCAGCCAAGAGGCCCTAGCGGGGAAGGGCGATGAGCAGTTCTTC	CASSQEALAGKGDEQFF
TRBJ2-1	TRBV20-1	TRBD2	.	TGCAGTGCAAATAGCGGGGTCTACAATGAGCAGTTCTTC	CSANSGVYNEQFF
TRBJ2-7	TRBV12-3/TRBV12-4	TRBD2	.	TGTGCCAGCAGCGAGAGGACTAGCGGTCGCTCCTACGAGCAGTACTTC	CASSERTSGRSYEQYF
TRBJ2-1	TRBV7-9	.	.	TGTGCCAGCAGCTTAGTGGGGATAGCCACTGAGCAGTTCTTC	CASSLVGIATEQFF
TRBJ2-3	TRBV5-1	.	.	TGCGCCAGCAGCTTCCCCCAGGGCGTACACACAGATACGCAGTATTTT	CASSFPQGVHTDTQYF
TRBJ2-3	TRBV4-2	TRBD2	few	TGTGCCAGCAGCCAAGTCGCCGAAGCGGGGGTGGCAGATACGCAGTATTTT	CASSQVAEAGVADTQYF
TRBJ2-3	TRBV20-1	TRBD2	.	TGCAGTGCCGCTAAAGGACTAGCCCCCGGGGCAGATACGCAGTATTTT	CSAAKGLAPGADTQYF
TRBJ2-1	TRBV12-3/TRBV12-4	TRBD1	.	TGTGCCAGCAGTGGGAATAGGGGGCGGTCCTACAATGAGCAGTTCTTC	CASSGNRGRSYNEQFF
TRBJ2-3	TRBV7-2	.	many	TGTGCCAGCAGCCTCTCCGCTGCAGATACGCAGTATTTT	CASSLSAADTQYF
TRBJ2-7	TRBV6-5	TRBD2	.	TGTGCCAGCAAAGCGGCTAGCGGAACCCCTTCCTACGAGCAGTACTTC	CASKAASGTPSYEQYF
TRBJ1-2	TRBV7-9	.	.	TGTGCCAGCAGCTTTGCCGGGTCCTATGGCTACACCTTC	CASSFAGSYGYTF
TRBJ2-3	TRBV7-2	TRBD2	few	TGTGCCAGCAGCTCGGAAGAGCGGGGGGGCCGACTAGGCACAGATACGCAGTATTTT	CASSSEERGGRLGTDTQYF